This entry lists 27 T cell receptor beta chains sequenced from one sample in a study of T cell responses to AZD1222 COVID-19 vaccine. Profiled with immunoSEQ multiplex PCR; TCRdb holds only in-frame clones, not every one. The data contain roughly 53,000 clones, around 85% of them seen just once; the ten biggest clones take up roughly a fifth. Material: peripheral blood, obtained on day 0 of MenACWY control vaccination. These receptors originate from an adult in good health.

The chain joins TRBV4-3 to TRBJ1-4; possibly TRBD1 for D (6 bases). The V end was cut by 2 bases, the J end by 0 bases, with 16 bases between. Germline CDR1 reads LGHNA; CDR2 reads YSLEER. The CDR3 is 18 amino acids. The CDR3 is CASSQNFGGLATNEKLFF. The CDR3 region has the DNA TGCGCCAGCAGCCAAAACTTCGGGGGCCTTGCAACTAATGAAAAACTGTTTTTT.

This clone was seen only a few times. This chain links TRBV7-2 with TRBJ2-7; 9 nucleotides agree with TRBD1. This CDR3 region has 15 residues. V shed 0 bases, J shed 3 bases, and the junction held 3 bases outside the gene matches. Germline V gene lookup returns CDR1 SGHTA and CDR2 FQGNSA. The CDR3 loop reads CASSLADRGIYEQYF. CDR3 nucleotides: TGTGCCAGCAGCTTAGCAGACAGGGGGATCTACGAGCAGTACTTC.

CDR3: CASSPQLSGTDTQYF. DNA for the CDR3: TGTGCCAGCAGCCCCCAACTATCGGGCACAGATACGCAGTATTTT. V usage is TRBV7-2 and J usage is TRBJ2-3; D is unclear. CDR3 length: 15 amino acids. The ends were cut back, 5 bases at V and 1 base at J, with 13 bases in the middle. Germline CDR1 and CDR2: SGHTA and FQGNSA.

This clone has more than one count but fewer than ten. CDR3 protein: CASTIGASYEQYF. CDR3 nucleotides: TGTGCCAGCACCATAGGGGCCTCCTACGAGCAGTACTTC. This rearrangement joins TRBV11-2 to TRBJ2-7; possible D gene TRBD1, 5 bases. Germline V CDR1 and CDR2: SGHAT, FQNNGV. The CDR3 is 13 amino acids. The V gene lost 7 bases and the J gene lost 0 bases, with 10 bases spanning the gap.

Here the CDR3 DNA reads TGTGCCACCAGCCCAGCGGTTACAGATACGCAGTATTTT. Translated, it gives CATSPAVTDTQYF. The chain employs TRBV24-1 and TRBJ2-3; D perhaps matches TRBD2 (5 bases). The germline CDR1 and CDR2 sequences are KGHDR and SFDVKD. The CDR3 extends over 13 amino acids. Trimming took off 7 bases at V and 3 bases at J, with 10 bases between the two ends.

J is TRBJ2-7 and V is TRBV7-9; D is possibly TRBD2 (5 bases). The V and J ends lost 4 bases and 0 bases respectively, with 10 bases between them. Germline V gene sequence: CDR1 SEHNR, CDR2 FQNEAQ (reference sequence). This CDR3 comprises 14 residues. In DNA form, the CDR3 reads TGTGCCAGCAGCTCCATGGGGAGCTCCTACGAGCAGTACTTC. Protein product: CASSSMGSSYEQYF.

This chain connects TRBV4-1 to TRBJ2-2; D may match TRBD1 or TRBD2 (5 bases each). V gave up 1 base and J gave up 2 bases, with 11 bases separating them. The germline V gene encodes CDR1 MGHRA and CDR2 YSYEKL. CDR3 length: 16 residues. The CDR3 spells CASSQGHGTNTGELFF. The CDR3, as DNA: TGCGCCAGCAGCCAAGGACACGGGACCAACACCGGGGAGCTGTTTTTT.

The chain carries TRBV14 and TRBJ1-2; maybe TRBD1 (5 bases). V dropped 3 bases and J dropped 2 bases, with 19 bases sitting between them. This CDR3 spans 17 amino acids. Germline CDR1 and CDR2: SGHDN and FVKESK. This CDR3 is CASSQTAGAGGNYGYTF. The CDR3 bases are TGTGCCAGCAGCCAGACAGCAGGCGCCGGCGGGAACTATGGCTACACCTTC. The whole variable domain, remainder taken from reference TRBV14 and TRBJ1-2, is EAGVTQFPSHSVIEKGQTVTLRCDPISGHDNLYWYRRVMGKEIKFLLHFVKESKQDESGMPNNRFLAERTGGTYSTLKVQPAELEDSGVYFCASSQTAGAGGNYGYTFGSGTRLTVV.

A single count supports this clone. The chain carries TRBV7-3 and TRBJ1-2; 12 nucleotides match TRBD1. The germline CDR1 and CDR2 sequences are SGHTA and FQGTGA. The length of the CDR3 is 14 residues. V shed 1 base and J 7 bases; nucleotides not matched to a gene: 1. The CDR3 protein is CASSLKGQGAGYTF. The CDR3 bases are TGTGCCAGCAGCTTAAAGGGACAGGGGGCTGGCTACACCTTC.

This clone was observed a handful of times. The V call is TRBV6-2 or TRBV6-3, the J call TRBJ2-7; 11 bases map to TRBD1. CDR1 and CDR2 (germline): MNHEY, SVGEGT. This CDR3 is 18 amino acids long. The V segment lost 0 bases and the J segment 4 bases; nucleotides outside the gene matches: 11. The CDR3 sequence: CASSYSRTGGSLWYEQYF. CDR3 coding DNA: TGTGCCAGCAGTTACTCGCGGACAGGGGGCTCCCTTTGGTACGAGCAGTACTTC.

The chain employs TRBV27 and TRBJ2-5, with D perhaps TRBD2 (6 bases). Germline values: CDR1 MNHEY, CDR2 SMNVEV (reference sequence). The CDR3 length is 15 residues. V lost 0 bases and J lost 4, with 12 bases in between. The CDR3 sequence is CASSLSLAKGETQYF. The CDR3 DNA reads TGTGCCAGCAGTTTATCTCTAGCGAAGGGAGAGACCCAGTACTTC.

The sample holds a few counts of this clone. This chain uses TRBV27 with TRBJ2-7, with 7 bases identical to TRBD1. Germline values: CDR1 MNHEY, CDR2 SMNVEV (reference sequence). CDR3 length: 13 residues. J gave up 5 bases and V 4 bases, and 5 bases lay outside the gene matches. CDR3 in DNA: TGTGCCAGCAGTTCATTAACAGGGGACGAGCAGTACTTC. It specifies CASSSLTGDEQYF.

The CDR3 nucleotides read TGTGCCAGCAGCTTGGGATTAGGTGGCACTGAAGCTTTCTTT. Translating it yields CASSLGLGGTEAFF. V usage is TRBV5-6 and J usage is TRBJ1-1; D ambiguous. The V and J ends lost 0 bases and 4 bases respectively, with 10 bases between them. Germline V gene data show CDR1 as SGHDT and CDR2 as YYEEEE. The CDR3 spans 14 residues. The full variable domain, with the rest looked up from reference TRBV5-6 and TRBJ1-1, is DAGVTQSPTHLIKTRGQQVTLRCSPKSGHDTVSWYQQALGQGPQFIFQYYEEEERQRGNFPDRFSGHQFPNYSSELNVNALLLGDSALYLCASSLGLGGTEAFFGQGTRLTVV.

This sequence joins TRBV6-4 and TRBJ1-2, with 9 nucleotides matching TRBD1. The trim removed 10 bases at V and 7 bases at J, leaving 13 bases unmatched. This CDR3 spans 14 amino acids. Germline V gives CDR1 MRHNA, CDR2 SNTAGT. The CDR3 sequence is CATSKETGGLGYTF. The CDR3 DNA follows: TGTGCCACTAGCAAGGAGACAGGGGGACTTGGCTACACCTTC.

In its sample, this clone was seen a few times. This chain joins TRBV27 and TRBJ1-1, with D tentatively TRBD1 (5 bases). Germline CDR1 and CDR2: MNHEY and SMNVEV (reference sequence). CDR3 size: 12 residues. V lost 8 bases and J 4 bases, leaving 11 bases between the germline ends. The CDR3 loop is CASGGRGTEAFF. Written as DNA, the CDR3 is TGTGCCAGCGGGGGGAGGGGCACTGAAGCTTTCTTT.

The gene calls are TRBV27 and TRBJ2-1, with 8 bases lining up with TRBD1. There are 14 residues in the CDR3. Germline V gene sequence: CDR1 MNHEY, CDR2 SMNVEV (reference sequence). The V and J ends lost 3 bases and 6 bases, in that order; junction bases with no gene match: 4. This chain's CDR3 is CASSFGQGSNEQFF. In DNA form, the CDR3 reads TGTGCCAGCAGTTTCGGACAGGGATCCAATGAGCAGTTCTTC.

This clone was observed a single time. The J gene is TRBJ2-2, the V gene TRBV9; TRBD1 might be the D (6 bases). Trimming took 3 bases from V and 5 from J, leaving 11 bases between them. The CDR3 consists of 14 residues. Germline loops: CDR1 SGDLS, CDR2 YYNGEE. CDR3 sequence: CASSATGGTGELFF. The CDR3 DNA sequence: TGTGCCAGCAGCGCGACAGGAGGAACCGGGGAGCTGTTTTTT.

This clone was detected only a few times. The chain uses TRBV6-1 and TRBJ2-7, with 7 bases lining up with TRBD1. With 3 bases clipped from V and 5 bases from J, the junction kept 7 bases outside the gene matches. Per the germline V gene, CDR1 is MNHNS and CDR2 is SASEGT. The CDR3 covers 14 residues. The CDR3 region is CASSEGQISDEQYF. The CDR3, as DNA: TGTGCCAGCAGTGAGGGACAGATATCGGACGAGCAGTACTTC.

The J gene is TRBJ1-5, the V gene TRBV5-1; D is ambiguous. Trimming pared 5 bases from V and 8 bases from J, leaving 11 bases between. The CDR3 consists of 12 residues. The germline CDR1 and CDR2 sequences are SGHRS and YFSETQ. As DNA, the CDR3 is TGCGCCAGCAGGTACGATGGGGAGCCCCAGCATTTT. Its translation: CASRYDGEPQHF.

This chain joins TRBV7-2 and TRBJ2-7, with D tentatively TRBD2 (6 bases). V was shortened by 6 bases and J by 6 bases, with 18 bases between the two germline ends. The CDR3 extends over 14 amino acids. Germline-derived CDR1 and CDR2 are SGHTA and FQGNSA. CDR3 amino acids: CASRGGTSGGEQYF. The CDR3 nucleotides read TGTGCCAGCAGGGGCGGGACGTCCGGAGGCGAGCAGTACTTC.

V gene TRBV30 combines with J gene TRBJ1-2; D is unclear. CDR1 and CDR2 (germline): GTSNPN, SVGIG (reference sequence). Trimming left V 4 bases short and J 5 bases short, with 14 bases between. The CDR3 covers 13 residues. CDR3 nucleotide sequence: TGTGCCTGGAAATACGCAGGAAAGTATGGCTACACCTTC. Translation: CAWKYAGKYGYTF.

V and J are TRBV28 and TRBJ2-6; no reliable D call. Germline V gives CDR1 MDHEN, CDR2 SYDVKM. The V gene lost 2 bases and the J gene lost 2 bases, with 7 bases spanning the gap. The CDR3 is 15 amino acids. The CDR3 DNA is TGTGCCAGCAGTTTACGGGTAACTGGGGCCAACGTCCTGACTTTC. Protein sequence: CASSLRVTGANVLTF.

This chain connects TRBV3-1 (or the pseudogene TRBV3-2) to TRBJ1-2; the match to TRBD1 covers 12 bases. The CDR3 covers 15 residues. The V gene end was trimmed by 3 bases and the J gene end by 8 bases; junction bases not matched to a gene: 7. The germline V gene has CDR1 LGHDT and CDR2 YNNKEL (reference sequence). CDR3 residues: CASSHRDRGRGGYTF. The CDR3 DNA follows: TGTGCCAGCAGCCACCGGGACAGGGGGCGTGGGGGCTACACCTTC.

This clone has only one observation. The chain recombines TRBV9 with TRBJ2-7; TRBD1 is a possible D gene (6 bases). The CDR3 runs to 15 residues. CDR1 SGDLS and CDR2 YYNGEE come from the germline V gene. Trimming left V 0 bases short and J 1 base short, with 11 bases between. In DNA form, the CDR3 reads TGTGCCAGCAGCGTAGGGCAGAGGGGGTCCTACGAGCAGTACTTC. This encodes CASSVGQRGSYEQYF.

The gene calls are TRBV6-2 or TRBV6-3 and TRBJ1-5, with D maybe TRBD1 (5 bases). This CDR3 spans 14 amino acids. Trimming cost V 5 bases and J 4 bases, with 12 bases left between them. The germline V gene has CDR1 MNHEY and CDR2 SVGEGT. CDR3 coding DNA: TGTGCCAGCAGTCTAGGGACCGTAAATCAGCCCCAGCATTTT. As protein: CASSLGTVNQPQHF.

The chain carries TRBV19 and TRBJ1-5, with a possible D match to TRBD1 (5 bases). Trimming stripped 9 bases from V and 4 bases from J, with 13 bases between. Germline V CDR1 and CDR2: LNHDA, SQIVND (reference sequence). This CDR3 spans 13 amino acids. In DNA form, the CDR3 reads TGTGCCAGCGAAACAGGCGGAAATCAGCCCCAGCATTTT. Its protein product is CASETGGNQPQHF. The variable domain in full, with the rest retrieved from reference TRBV19 and TRBJ1-5, is DGGITQSPKYLFRKEGQNVTLSCEQNLNHDAMYWYRQDPGQGLRLIYYSQIVNDFQKGDIAEGYSVSREKKESFPLTVTSAQKNPTAFYLCASETGGNQPQHFGDGTRLSIL.

The chain uses TRBV30 and TRBJ1-5; D gene unclear. Trimming removed 0 bases at V and 0 bases at J, with 9 bases between. The CDR3 sequence is 15 residues long. Germline V gene data show CDR1 as GTSNPN and CDR2 as SVGIG (reference sequence). The CDR3 is CAWSVGGASNQPQHF. The CDR3 nucleotides are TGTGCCTGGAGTGTAGGCGGTGCTAGCAATCAGCCCCAGCATTTT. Based on the CDR3 plus reference TRBV30 and TRBJ1-5, the full variable domain is SQTIHQWPATLVQPVGSPLSLECTVEGTSNPNLYWYRQAAGRGLQLLFYSVGIGQISSEVPQNLSASRPQDRQFILSSKKLLLSDSGFYLCAWSVGGASNQPQHFGDGTRLSIL.